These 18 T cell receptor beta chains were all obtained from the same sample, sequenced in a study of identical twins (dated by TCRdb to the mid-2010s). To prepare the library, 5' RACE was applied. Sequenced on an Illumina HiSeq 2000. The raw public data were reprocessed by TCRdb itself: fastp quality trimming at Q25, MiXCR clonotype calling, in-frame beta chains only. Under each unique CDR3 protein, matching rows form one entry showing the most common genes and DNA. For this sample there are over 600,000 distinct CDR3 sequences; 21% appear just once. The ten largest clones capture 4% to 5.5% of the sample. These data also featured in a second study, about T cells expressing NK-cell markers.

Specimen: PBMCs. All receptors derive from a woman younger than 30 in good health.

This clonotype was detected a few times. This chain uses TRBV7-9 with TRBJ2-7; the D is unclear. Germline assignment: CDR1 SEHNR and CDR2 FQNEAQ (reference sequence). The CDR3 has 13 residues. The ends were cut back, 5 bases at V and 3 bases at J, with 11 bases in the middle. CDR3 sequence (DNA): TGTGCCAGCAGCCCTACACGTGGCTACGAGCAGTACTTC. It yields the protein CASSPTRGYEQYF.

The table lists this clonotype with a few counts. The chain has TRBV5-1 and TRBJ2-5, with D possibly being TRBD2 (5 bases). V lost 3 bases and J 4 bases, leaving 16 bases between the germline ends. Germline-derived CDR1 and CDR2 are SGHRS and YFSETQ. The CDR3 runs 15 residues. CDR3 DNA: TGCGCCAGCAGCTCCGGGATCCCAGCGCGAGAGACCCAGTACTTC. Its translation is CASSSGIPARETQYF.

CDR3 DNA: TGCAGTGCTCTTCTAGCGGGAGTAATGGATACGCAGTATTTT. Protein: CSALLAGVMDTQYF. This chain connects TRBV20-1 to TRBJ2-3, with 10 bases fitting TRBD2. The CDR3 runs to 14 residues. Losses at the gene ends were 5 bases for V and 6 bases for J; bases not matched to a gene: 8. Germline CDR1 is DFQATT and CDR2 is SNEGSKA (reference sequence).

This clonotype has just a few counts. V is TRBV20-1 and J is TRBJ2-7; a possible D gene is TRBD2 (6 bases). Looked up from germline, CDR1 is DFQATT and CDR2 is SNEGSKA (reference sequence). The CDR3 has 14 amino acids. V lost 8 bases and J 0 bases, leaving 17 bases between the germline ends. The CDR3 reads CSTIPAGVSYEQYF. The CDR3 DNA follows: TGCAGTACTATTCCAGCGGGCGTCTCCTACGAGCAGTACTTC.

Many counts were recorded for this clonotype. The CDR3 bases are TGCGCCAGCAGTACGACGGACAGCCCCACTAGTTACGAGCAGTACTTC. Translating gives CASSTTDSPTSYEQYF. The V and J genes are TRBV10-2 and TRBJ2-7; a weak D match, TRBD1 (6 bases). Between the trimmed V and J ends, which lost 5 bases and 4 bases, there was a span of 21 bases. CDR3 length: 16 residues. Germline V gene data show CDR1 as WSHSY and CDR2 as SAAADI.

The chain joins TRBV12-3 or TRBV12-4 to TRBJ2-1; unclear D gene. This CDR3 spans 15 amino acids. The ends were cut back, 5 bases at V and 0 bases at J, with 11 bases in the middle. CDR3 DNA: TGTGCCAGCAGTCCGGACGGGCCCTCCTACAATGAGCAGTTCTTC. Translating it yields CASSPDGPSYNEQFF.

The CDR3 coding sequence is TGTGCCAGCAGCTTAGACGGACTAGCGGGACGTAAGCAGTACTTC. This translates into CASSLDGLAGRKQYF. The chain links TRBV7-2 to TRBJ2-7; 12 bases match TRBD2. The germline CDR1 and CDR2 sequences are SGHTA and FQGNSA. There are 15 residues in the CDR3. Trimming took 1 base from V and 8 from J; bases not matched to a gene: 6.

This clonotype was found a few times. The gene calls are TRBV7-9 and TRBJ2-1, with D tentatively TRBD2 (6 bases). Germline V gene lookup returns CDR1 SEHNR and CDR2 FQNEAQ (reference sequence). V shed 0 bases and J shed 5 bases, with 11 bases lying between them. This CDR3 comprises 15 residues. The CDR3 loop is CASSLAAGPNNEQFF. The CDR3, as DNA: TGTGCCAGCAGCTTAGCGGCGGGACCGAACAATGAGCAGTTCTTC.

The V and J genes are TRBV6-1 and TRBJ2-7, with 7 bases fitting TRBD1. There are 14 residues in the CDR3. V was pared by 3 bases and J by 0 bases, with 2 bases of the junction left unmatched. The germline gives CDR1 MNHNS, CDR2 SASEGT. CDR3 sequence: CASSETGRSYEQYF. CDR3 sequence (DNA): TGTGCCAGCAGTGAGACAGGGCGCTCCTACGAGCAGTACTTC.

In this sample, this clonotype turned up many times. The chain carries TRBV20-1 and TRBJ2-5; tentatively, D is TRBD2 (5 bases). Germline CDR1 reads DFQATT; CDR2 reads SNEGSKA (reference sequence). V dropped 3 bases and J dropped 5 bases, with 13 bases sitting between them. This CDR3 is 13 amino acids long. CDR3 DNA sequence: TGCAGTGCTAGTCCCTCGCGGGTGGAGACCCAGTACTTC. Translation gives CSASPSRVETQYF.

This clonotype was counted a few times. CDR3 coding DNA: TGCAGCGTCCTGGACGGTACGAACACTGAAGCTTTCTTT. Translation: CSVLDGTNTEAFF. V gene TRBV29-1 combines with J gene TRBJ1-1; D ambiguous. Germline V gives CDR1 SQVTM, CDR2 ANQGSEA. The V gene lost 6 bases and the J gene lost 1 base, with 12 bases spanning the gap. The length of the CDR3 is 13 residues.

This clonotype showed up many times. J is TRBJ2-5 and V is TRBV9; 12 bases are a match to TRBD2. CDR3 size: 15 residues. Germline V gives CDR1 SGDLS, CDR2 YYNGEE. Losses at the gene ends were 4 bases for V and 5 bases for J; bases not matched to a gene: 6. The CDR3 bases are TGTGCCAGCAGCCTAGCGGGAGGGCCTCGCGAGACCCAGTACTTC. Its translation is CASSLAGGPRETQYF.

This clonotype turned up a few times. This CDR3 reads CASSLIGPEQFF. DNA for the CDR3: TGTGCCAGCAGCTTGATCGGCCCTGAGCAGTTCTTC. V is TRBV5-6 and J is TRBJ2-1; D unclear. The CDR3 is made up of 12 amino acids. CDR1 SGHDT and CDR2 YYEEEE come from the germline V gene. Trimming removed 1 base from V and 9 bases from J, with 8 bases in between.

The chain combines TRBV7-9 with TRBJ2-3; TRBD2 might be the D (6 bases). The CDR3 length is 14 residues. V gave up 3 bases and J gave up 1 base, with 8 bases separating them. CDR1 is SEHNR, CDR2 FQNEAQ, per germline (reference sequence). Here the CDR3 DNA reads TGTGCCAGCAGCTTTTGGAGGGGCACAGATACGCAGTATTTT. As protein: CASSFWRGTDTQYF.

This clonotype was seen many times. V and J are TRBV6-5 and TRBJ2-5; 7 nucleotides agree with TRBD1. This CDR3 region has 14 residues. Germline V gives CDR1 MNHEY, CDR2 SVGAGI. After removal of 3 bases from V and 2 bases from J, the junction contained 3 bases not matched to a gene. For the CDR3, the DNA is TGTGCCAGCAGTTATTTGACAGGGCAAGAGACCCAGTACTTC. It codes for CASSYLTGQETQYF.

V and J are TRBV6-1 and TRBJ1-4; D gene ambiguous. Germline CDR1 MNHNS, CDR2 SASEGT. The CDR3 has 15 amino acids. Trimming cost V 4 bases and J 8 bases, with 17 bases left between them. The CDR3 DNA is TGTGCCAGCAGTGCGGCGGGCCGTGCGGCGGAAAAACTGTTTTTT. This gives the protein CASSAAGRAAEKLFF.

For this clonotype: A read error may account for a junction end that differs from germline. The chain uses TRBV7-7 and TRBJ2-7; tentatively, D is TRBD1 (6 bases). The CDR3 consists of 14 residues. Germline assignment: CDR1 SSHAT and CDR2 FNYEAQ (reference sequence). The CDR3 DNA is TGTGCTAGCACCATAGGGGGTTGTCTCCACGAGCAGTACTTC. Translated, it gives CASTIGGCLHEQYF.

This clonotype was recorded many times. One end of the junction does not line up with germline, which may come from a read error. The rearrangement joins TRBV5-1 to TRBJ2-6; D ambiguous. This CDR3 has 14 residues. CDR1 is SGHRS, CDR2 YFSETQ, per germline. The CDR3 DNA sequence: TGTGCCAGCAGTTTGGGTCCTGGGGCCAACGTCCTGACTTTC. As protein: CASSLGPGANVLTF.